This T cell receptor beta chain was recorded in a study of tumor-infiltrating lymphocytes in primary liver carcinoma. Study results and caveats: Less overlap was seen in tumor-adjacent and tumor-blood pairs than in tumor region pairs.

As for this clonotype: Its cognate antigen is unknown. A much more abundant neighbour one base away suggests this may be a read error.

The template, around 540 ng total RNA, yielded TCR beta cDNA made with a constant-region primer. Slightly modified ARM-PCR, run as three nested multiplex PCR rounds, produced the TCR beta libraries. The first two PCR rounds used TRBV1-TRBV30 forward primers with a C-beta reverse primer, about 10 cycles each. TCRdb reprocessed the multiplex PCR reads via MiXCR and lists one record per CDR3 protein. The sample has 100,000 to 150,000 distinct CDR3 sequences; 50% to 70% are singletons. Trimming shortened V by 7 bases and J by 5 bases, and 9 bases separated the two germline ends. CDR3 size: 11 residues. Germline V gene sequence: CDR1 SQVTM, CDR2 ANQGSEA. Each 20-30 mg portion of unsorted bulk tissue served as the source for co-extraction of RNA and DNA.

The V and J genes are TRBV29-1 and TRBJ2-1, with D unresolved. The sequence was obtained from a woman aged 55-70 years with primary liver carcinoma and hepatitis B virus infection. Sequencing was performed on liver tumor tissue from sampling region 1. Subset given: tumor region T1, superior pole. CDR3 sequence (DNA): TGCAGCGCCATGTACGACAATGAGCAGTTCTTC. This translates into CSAMYDNEQFF.